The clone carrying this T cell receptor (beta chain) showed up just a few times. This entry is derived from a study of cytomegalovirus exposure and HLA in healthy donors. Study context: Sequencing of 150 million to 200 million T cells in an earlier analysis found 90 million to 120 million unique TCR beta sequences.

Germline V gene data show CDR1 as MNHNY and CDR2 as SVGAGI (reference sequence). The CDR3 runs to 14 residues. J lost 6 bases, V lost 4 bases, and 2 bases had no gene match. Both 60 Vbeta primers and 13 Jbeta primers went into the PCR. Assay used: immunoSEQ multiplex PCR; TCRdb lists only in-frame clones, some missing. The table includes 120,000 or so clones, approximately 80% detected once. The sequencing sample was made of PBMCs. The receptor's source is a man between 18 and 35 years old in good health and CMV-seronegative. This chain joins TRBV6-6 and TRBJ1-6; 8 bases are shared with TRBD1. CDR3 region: CASSWTGPNSPLHF. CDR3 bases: TGTGCCAGCAGTTGGACAGGGCCTAATTCACCCCTCCACTTT.